Described below is a single T cell receptor beta chain sequence and its context. This clonotype was counted only a few times. Its antigen target is currently unknown. Base qualities are not recorded, but no much larger clone differs from it by a single base. The sample is drawn from a study of T cells after yellow fever vaccination (dated by TCRdb to about 2019). Regarding the study in general: Libraries from fractions with low cell numbers were prepared with the SMART-Seq v4 Ultra Low Input RNA kit. Two healthy male donors, one aged 18 to 29 and one aged 30 to 39 years, were included in the cohort. Blood samples were taken at several timepoints before and after primary and secondary immunization, and bulk PBMC replicates and cell subsets were isolated. To track T-cell clones before and after primary and booster YFV17D yellow fever vaccination, bulk TCR alpha and beta repertoires were sequenced longitudinally.

Overall results and qualifications from the work: A small share of clonotypes occurred in both CD4 and CD8 compartments, likely arising from convergent recombination. Only a couple of donors were included in the study, so the extent to which the findings can be generalized is limited. Compared with the primary T-cell response, the secondary T-cell response was weaker but faster, peaking on day 5 rather than day 15. Most clones expanded after primary vaccination were re-detected after the booster (almost 97% of CD4 and 80% to 90% of CD8), suggesting broad memory maintenance. FACS-sorted repertoires could contain abundant contaminating clonotypes from the bulk population, so computational filtering was required.

Sequenced on an Illumina NovaSeq 6000. TCR cDNA was made using 5'RACE template switching, a step that added a universal primer site and unique molecular identifiers. cDNA synthesis was primed from both the TCR alpha and TCR beta constant segments. Library amplification involved two PCR steps, and the second step added sample barcodes and sequencing adapters. Libraries were sequenced on Illumina HiSeq 2500 (2x100 bp) or NovaSeq (2x150 bp). Per the original workflow: MIGEC was used to demultiplex reads and collapse the reads into UMI consensus sequences, and MiXCR was used for V(D)J alignment. Vaccine-responding clonotypes were identified with edgeR using replicate PBMC samples, with FDR below 0.01 and a log2 fold change above 5 up to day 15 being required. Bulk clonotypes were assigned CD4 or CD8 identity according to which sequenced CD4 or CD8 repertoire held them at higher abundance. Using fastp trimming at Q25 and MiXCR clonotype assembly, TCRdb reanalyzed the public sequencing data and kept in-frame beta chains. For every CDR3 protein sequence, its rows merge into one entry that carries the most common genes and DNA. TCRdb's processing, not the authors', yielded these V and J calls. This sample lists 300,000 to 350,000 distinct CDR3 sequences; 3% to 4.5% were detected once. In total, the top ten clones hold more than 20% of the sample.

The sample's treatment or condition label, decoded: live attenuated yellow fever vaccine strain. At each blood-draw timepoint, two biological replicates of bulk PBMCs were obtained. A standard Ficoll-Paque protocol was used to isolate PBMCs from peripheral blood. RNA was extracted with TriZol from bulk PBMCs, CD4 and CD8 fractions, and dextramer-positive and dextramer-negative fractions. V is trimmed back by 3 bases and J by 0 bases, and the junction contains 5 bases that no gene match accounts for. CDR1 is given as SGHRS and CDR2 as YFSETQ, both from the germline V gene. From its cysteine to its phenylalanine, the CDR3 spans 16 amino acids. The sequence is cut down to CDR3 DNA, 48 bases in frame from base 1.

The chain joins TRBV5-1 to TRBJ2-1; 8 bases in between match TRBD2. The TCR was taken from a man between 18 and 35 years old who received the YFV17D yellow fever vaccine. This sample comprised PBMCs, obtained 5 days after the yellow fever booster vaccination. The CDR3 protein is CASSSNSGGSYNEQFF. The DNA sequence follows: TGCGCCAGCAGCTCAAACAGCGGGGGCTCCTACAATGAGCAGTTCTTC.